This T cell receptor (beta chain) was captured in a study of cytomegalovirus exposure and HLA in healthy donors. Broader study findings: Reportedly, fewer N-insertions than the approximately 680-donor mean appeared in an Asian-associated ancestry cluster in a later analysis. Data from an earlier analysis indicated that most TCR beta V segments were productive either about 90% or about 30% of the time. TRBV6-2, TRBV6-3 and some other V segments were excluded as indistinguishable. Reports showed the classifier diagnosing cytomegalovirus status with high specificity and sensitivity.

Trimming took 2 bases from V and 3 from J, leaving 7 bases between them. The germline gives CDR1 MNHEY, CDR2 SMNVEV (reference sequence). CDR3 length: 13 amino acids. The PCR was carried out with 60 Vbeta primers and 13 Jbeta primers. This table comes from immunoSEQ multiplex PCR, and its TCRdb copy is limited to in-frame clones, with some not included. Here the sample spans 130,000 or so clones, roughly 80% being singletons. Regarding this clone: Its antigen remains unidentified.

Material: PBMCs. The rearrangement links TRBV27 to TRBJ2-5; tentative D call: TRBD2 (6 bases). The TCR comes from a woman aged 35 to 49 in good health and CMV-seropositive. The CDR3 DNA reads TGTGCCAGCAGTTTACGCGGGGAAGAGACCCAGTACTTC. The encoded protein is CASSLRGEETQYF.